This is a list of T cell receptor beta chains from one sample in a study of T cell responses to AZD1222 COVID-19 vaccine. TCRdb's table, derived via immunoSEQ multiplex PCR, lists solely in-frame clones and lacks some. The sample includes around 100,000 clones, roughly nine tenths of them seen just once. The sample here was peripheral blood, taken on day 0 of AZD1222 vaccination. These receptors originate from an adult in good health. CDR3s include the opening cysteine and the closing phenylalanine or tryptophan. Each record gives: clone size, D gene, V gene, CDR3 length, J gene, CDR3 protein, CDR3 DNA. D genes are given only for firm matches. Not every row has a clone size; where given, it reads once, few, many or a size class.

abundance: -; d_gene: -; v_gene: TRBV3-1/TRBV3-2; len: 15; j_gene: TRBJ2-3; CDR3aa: CASSQGTLGSDTQYF; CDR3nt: TGTGCCAGCAGCCAGGGGACACTGGGATCAGATACGCAGTATTTT
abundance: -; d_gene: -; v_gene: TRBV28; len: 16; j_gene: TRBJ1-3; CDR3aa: CASSSSGQSSGNTIYF; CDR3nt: TGTGCCAGCAGTTCCTCAGGACAGAGCTCTGGAAACACCATATATTTT
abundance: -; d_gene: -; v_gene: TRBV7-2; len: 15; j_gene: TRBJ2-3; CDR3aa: CASSPRLTSTDTQYF; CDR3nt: TGTGCCAGCAGCCCCCGACTGACTAGCACAGATACGCAGTATTTT
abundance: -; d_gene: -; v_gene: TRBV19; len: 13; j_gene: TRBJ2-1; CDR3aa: CASSSPVANEQFF; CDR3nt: TGTGCCAGTAGTTCTCCGGTAGCGAATGAGCAGTTCTTC
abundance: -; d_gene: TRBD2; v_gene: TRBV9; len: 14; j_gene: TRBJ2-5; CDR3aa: CASSVGLAQETQYF; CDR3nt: TGTGCCAGCAGCGTAGGACTAGCCCAAGAGACCCAGTACTTC
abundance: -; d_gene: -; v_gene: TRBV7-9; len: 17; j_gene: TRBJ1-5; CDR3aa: CASSPSFGGAGNQPQHF; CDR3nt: TGTGCCAGCAGCCCCTCGTTCGGGGGGGCGGGCAATCAGCCCCAGCATTTT
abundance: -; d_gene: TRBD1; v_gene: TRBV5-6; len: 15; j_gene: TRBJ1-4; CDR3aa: CASSLTGQGNEKLFF; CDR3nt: TGTGCCAGCAGCTTGACGGGACAGGGGAATGAAAAACTGTTTTTT
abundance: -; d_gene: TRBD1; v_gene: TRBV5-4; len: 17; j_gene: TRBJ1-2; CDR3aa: CASSLPGTGMTNYGYTF; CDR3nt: TGTGCCAGCAGCTTGCCCGGGACAGGGATGACTAACTATGGCTACACCTTC
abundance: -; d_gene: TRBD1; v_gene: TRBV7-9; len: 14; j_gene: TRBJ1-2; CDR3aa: CASSLTGGGYGYTF; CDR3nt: TGTGCCAGCAGCTTAACAGGGGGCGGCTATGGCTACACCTTC
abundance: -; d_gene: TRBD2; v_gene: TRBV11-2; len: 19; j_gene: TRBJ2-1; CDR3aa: CASSRRRGLAGGGNNEQFF; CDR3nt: TGTGCCAGCAGTCGCCGGCGAGGACTAGCGGGAGGGGGCAACAATGAGCAGTTCTTC
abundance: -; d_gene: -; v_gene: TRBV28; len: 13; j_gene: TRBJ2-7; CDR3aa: CASSFDFSYEQYF; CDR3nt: TGTGCCAGCAGTTTCGACTTCAGCTACGAGCAGTACTTC
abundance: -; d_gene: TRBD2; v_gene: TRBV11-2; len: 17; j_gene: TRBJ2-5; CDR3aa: CASSIGLAGGRQETQYF; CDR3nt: TGTGCCAGCAGTATAGGACTAGCGGGAGGAAGACAAGAGACCCAGTACTTC
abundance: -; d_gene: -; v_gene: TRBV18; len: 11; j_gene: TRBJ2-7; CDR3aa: CASSLGNEQYF; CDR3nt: TGTGCCAGCTCACTCGGCAACGAGCAGTACTTC
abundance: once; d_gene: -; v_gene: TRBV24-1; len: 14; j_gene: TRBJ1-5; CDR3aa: CATSDSGAGQPQHF; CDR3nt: TGTGCCACCAGTGATTCAGGGGCGGGTCAGCCCCAGCATTTT
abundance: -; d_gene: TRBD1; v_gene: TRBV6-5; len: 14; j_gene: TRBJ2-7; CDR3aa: CASSYNRGGREQYF; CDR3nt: TGTGCCAGCAGTTATAACAGGGGTGGCCGCGAGCAGTACTTC
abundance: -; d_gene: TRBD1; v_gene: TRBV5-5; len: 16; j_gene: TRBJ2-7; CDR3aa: CASSLEGTGFVYEQYF; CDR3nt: TGTGCCAGCAGCTTGGAGGGGACAGGGTTTGTGTACGAGCAGTACTTC
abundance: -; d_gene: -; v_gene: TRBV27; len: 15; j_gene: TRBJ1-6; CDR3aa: CASSLTPGYNSPLHF; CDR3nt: TGTGCCAGCAGTTTAACCCCGGGCTATAATTCACCCCTCCACTTT
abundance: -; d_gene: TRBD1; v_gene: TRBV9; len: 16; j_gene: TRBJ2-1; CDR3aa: CASSAQGQGAVNEQFF; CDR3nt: TGTGCCAGCAGCGCCCAGGGACAGGGAGCCGTCAATGAGCAGTTCTTC
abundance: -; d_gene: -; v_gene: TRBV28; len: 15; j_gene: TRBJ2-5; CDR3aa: CASSFHHVLQETQYF; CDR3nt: TGTGCCAGCAGTTTCCACCACGTACTACAAGAGACCCAGTACTTC
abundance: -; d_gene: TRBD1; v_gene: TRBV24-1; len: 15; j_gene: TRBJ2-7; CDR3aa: CATSDPRTGSNEQYF; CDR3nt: TGTGCCACCAGTGATCCGAGGACAGGGAGTAACGAGCAGTACTTC
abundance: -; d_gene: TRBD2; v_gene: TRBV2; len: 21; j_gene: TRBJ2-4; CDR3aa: CASSRIFGLAGVGVAKNIQYF; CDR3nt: TGTGCCAGCAGTAGAATTTTCGGACTAGCGGGAGTTGGCGTAGCCAAAAACATTCAGTACTTC
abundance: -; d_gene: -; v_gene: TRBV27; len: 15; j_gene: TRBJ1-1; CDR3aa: CASSFTSRTRGQAFF; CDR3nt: TGTGCCAGCAGTTTCACATCGAGGACAAGGGGACAAGCTTTCTTT
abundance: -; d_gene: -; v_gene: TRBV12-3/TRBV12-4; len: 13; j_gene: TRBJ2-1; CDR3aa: CASSPRLVGEQFF; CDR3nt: TGTGCCAGCAGTCCTAGACTAGTAGGTGAGCAGTTCTTC
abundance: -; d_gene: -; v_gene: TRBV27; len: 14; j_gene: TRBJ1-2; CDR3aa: CASIPLGPNYGYTF; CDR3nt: TGTGCCAGCATTCCCTTGGGACCCAACTATGGCTACACCTTC
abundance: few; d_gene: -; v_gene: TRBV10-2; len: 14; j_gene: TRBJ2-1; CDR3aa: CASSDYTSGNEQFF; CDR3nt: TGCGCCAGCAGTGACTACACGTCAGGCAATGAGCAGTTCTTC
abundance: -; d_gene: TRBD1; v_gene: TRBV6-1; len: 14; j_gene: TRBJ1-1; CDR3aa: CASSEDRGMTEAFF; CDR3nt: TGTGCCAGCAGTGAGGACAGGGGAATGACTGAAGCTTTCTTT
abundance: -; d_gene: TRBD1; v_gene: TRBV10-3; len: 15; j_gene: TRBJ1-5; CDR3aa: CAISGWTGPDQPQHF; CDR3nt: TGTGCCATCAGTGGATGGACAGGGCCAGATCAGCCCCAGCATTTT
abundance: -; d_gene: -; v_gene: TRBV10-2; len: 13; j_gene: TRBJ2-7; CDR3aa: CASSESGGSEQYF; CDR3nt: TGCGCCAGCAGTGAGTCCGGAGGCTCCGAGCAGTACTTC
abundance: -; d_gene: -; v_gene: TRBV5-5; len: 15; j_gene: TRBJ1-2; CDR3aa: CASSPGGQTSYGYTF; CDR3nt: TGTGCCAGCAGCCCCGGGGGGCAGACATCCTATGGCTACACCTTC
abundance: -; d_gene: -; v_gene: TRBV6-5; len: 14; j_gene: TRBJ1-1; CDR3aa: CASSRRGVGTEAFF; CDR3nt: TGTGCCAGCAGCCGCCGGGGGGTGGGTACTGAAGCTTTCTTT
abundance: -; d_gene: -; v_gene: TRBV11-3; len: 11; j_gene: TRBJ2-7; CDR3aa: CASSLGDEQYF; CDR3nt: TGTGCCAGCAGCTTAGGGGACGAGCAGTACTTC
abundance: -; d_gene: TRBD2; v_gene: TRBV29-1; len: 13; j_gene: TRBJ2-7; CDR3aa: CSVGASGSYEQYF; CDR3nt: TGCAGCGTTGGTGCTAGCGGCAGCTACGAGCAGTACTTC
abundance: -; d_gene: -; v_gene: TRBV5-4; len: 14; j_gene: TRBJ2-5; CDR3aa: CASSRDLGVETQYF; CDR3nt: TGTGCCAGCAGCCGAGATCTCGGGGTGGAGACCCAGTACTTC
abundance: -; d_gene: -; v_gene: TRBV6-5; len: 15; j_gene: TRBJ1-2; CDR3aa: CASSPRLGGGHGYTF; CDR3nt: TGTGCCAGCAGTCCTCGTCTCGGGGGGGGGCATGGCTACACCTTC
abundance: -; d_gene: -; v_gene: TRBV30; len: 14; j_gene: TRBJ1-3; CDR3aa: CAGGGGIAGNTIYF; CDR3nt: TGTGCCGGAGGAGGGGGGATTGCTGGAAACACCATATATTTT
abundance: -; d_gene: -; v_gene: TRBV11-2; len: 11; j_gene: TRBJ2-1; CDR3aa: CASSLGSNWVF; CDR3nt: TGTGCCAGCAGCTTAGGTTCGAACTGGGTCTTC
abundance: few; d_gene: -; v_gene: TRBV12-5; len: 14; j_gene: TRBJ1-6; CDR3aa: CASGRETGSSPLHF; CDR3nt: TGTGCTAGTGGCCGGGAAACAGGGAGTTCACCCCTCCACTTT